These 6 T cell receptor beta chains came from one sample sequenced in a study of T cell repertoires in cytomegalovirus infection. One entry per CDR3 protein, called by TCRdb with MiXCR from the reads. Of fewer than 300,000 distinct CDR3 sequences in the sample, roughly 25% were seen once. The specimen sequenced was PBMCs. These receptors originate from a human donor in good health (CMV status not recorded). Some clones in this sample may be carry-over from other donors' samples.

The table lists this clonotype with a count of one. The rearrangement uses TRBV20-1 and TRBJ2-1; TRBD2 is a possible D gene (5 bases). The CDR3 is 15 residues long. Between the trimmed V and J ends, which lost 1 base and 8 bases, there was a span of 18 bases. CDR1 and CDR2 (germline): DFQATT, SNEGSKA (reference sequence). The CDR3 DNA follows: TGCAGTGCTAGAGCGGACTGGCTACTAAGGGATGAGCAGTTCTTC. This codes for CSARADWLLRDEQFF.

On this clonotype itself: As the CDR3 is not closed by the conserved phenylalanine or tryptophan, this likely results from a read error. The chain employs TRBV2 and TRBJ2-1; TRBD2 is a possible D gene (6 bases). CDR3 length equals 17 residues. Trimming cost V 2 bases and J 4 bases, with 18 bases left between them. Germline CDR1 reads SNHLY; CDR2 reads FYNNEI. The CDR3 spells CASSERVVVAAYNEQFL. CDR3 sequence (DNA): TGTGCCAGCAGTGAACGTGTCGTGGTAGCGGCTTACAATGAGCAGTTCTTA.

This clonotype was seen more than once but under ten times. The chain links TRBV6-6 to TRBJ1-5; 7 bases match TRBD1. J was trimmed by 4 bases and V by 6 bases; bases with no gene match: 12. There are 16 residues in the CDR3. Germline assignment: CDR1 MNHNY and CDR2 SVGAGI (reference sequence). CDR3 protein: CASRGTSQGGNQPQHF. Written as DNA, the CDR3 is TGTGCCAGCAGAGGAACCTCTCAGGGGGGTAATCAGCCCCAGCATTTT.

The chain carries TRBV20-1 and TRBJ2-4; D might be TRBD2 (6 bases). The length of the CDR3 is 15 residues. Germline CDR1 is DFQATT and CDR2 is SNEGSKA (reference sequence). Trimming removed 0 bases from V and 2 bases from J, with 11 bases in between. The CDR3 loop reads CSARDRRATKNIQYF. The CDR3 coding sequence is TGCAGTGCTAGAGATAGGAGGGCAACCAAAAACATTCAGTACTTC.

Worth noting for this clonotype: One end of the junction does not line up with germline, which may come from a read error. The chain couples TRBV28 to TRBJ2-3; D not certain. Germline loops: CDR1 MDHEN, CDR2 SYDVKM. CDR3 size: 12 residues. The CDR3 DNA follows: TGTGCCAGCAGTTTACGCACAAATACGCAGTATTTT. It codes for CASSLRTNTQYF.

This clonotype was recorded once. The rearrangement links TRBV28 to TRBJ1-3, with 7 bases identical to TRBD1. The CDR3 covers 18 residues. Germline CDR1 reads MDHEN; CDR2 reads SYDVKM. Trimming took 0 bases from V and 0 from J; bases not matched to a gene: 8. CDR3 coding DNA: TGTGCCAGCAGTTTATGGGGTACTGGGACAGACTCTGGAAACACCATATATTTT. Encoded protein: CASSLWGTGTDSGNTIYF.